The rows below give T cell receptor beta chains drawn from one sample of a study of CD8+ T cells in alopecia areata. The repertoire was sequenced with immunoSEQ multiplex PCR; TCRdb's copy has only in-frame clones and lacks some. The data contain about 99,000 clones, approximately 52% of them singletons. The sequenced sample consisted of CD4+ T cells sorted from blood. The receptors originated from a human donor in good health. CDR3s include the opening cysteine and the closing phenylalanine or tryptophan. A D gene is named only where the DNA matches it firmly. Clone sizes are given selectively: once, few, many, or a class where the clone is expanded.

v_gene: TRBV7-2; j_gene: TRBJ2-5; d_gene: .; abundance: .; CDR3nt: TGTGCCAGCAGCCCCCAACCCTCCGGGGGTGGGGGAGAGACCCAGTACTTC; CDR3aa: CASSPQPSGGGGETQYF
v_gene: TRBV5-1; j_gene: TRBJ1-2; d_gene: .; abundance: .; CDR3nt: TGCGCCAGCAGCTTTAATTCCGACGGGCGAGATGGCTACACCTTC; CDR3aa: CASSFNSDGRDGYTF
v_gene: TRBV2; j_gene: TRBJ2-4; d_gene: .; abundance: .; CDR3nt: TGTGCCAGCAGTGGAGATTCTATTCAGTACTTC; CDR3aa: CASSGDSIQYF
v_gene: TRBV10-3; j_gene: TRBJ1-2; d_gene: .; abundance: .; CDR3nt: TGTGCCATCAGTGAGTCGCCTGACGGATATGGCTACACCTTC; CDR3aa: CAISESPDGYGYTF
v_gene: TRBV7-9; j_gene: TRBJ2-7; d_gene: TRBD1; abundance: .; CDR3nt: TGTGCCAGCAGCACCGGGACAGGGTCATACGAGCAGTACTTC; CDR3aa: CASSTGTGSYEQYF
v_gene: TRBV30; j_gene: TRBJ1-3; d_gene: TRBD1; abundance: .; CDR3nt: TGTGCCTGGAGACGGACAGGGACCTCTGGAAACACCATATATTTT; CDR3aa: CAWRRTGTSGNTIYF
v_gene: TRBV7-2; j_gene: TRBJ2-2; d_gene: .; abundance: .; CDR3nt: TGTGCCAGCAGCTTACAGCCGGGGTCCGGGGAGCTGTTTTTT; CDR3aa: CASSLQPGSGELFF
v_gene: TRBV6-5; j_gene: TRBJ2-7; d_gene: TRBD1; abundance: few; CDR3nt: TGTGCCAGCAGTTACGCGAGCGGACAGGGCTCTCAGCAGTACTTC; CDR3aa: CASSYASGQGSQQYF
v_gene: TRBV27; j_gene: TRBJ1-4; d_gene: TRBD1; abundance: .; CDR3nt: TGTGCCAGCAGTTTATCCCGGGGGAGGGGGCGATCACAGGAAAAACTGTTTTTT; CDR3aa: CASSLSRGRGRSQEKLFF
v_gene: TRBV30; j_gene: TRBJ2-5; d_gene: .; abundance: few; CDR3nt: TGTGCCTGGAGAGAGGGGCTTGGGGGGTACCAAGAGACCCAGTACTTC; CDR3aa: CAWREGLGGYQETQYF
v_gene: TRBV19; j_gene: TRBJ1-1; d_gene: .; abundance: few; CDR3nt: TGTGCCAGTAGCCCTGGAGGGACGAACACTGAAGCTTTCTTT; CDR3aa: CASSPGGTNTEAFF
v_gene: TRBV28; j_gene: TRBJ2-7; d_gene: TRBD2; abundance: .; CDR3nt: TGTGCCGGCAGTTTATCCCTAGCGGGGGCCATCTACGAGCAGTACTTC; CDR3aa: CAGSLSLAGAIYEQYF
v_gene: TRBV7-2; j_gene: TRBJ1-5; d_gene: .; abundance: few; CDR3nt: TGTGCCAGCAGTCCCAACTCGGGGGCGCAGCCCCAGCATTTT; CDR3aa: CASSPNSGAQPQHF
v_gene: TRBV5-1; j_gene: TRBJ2-3; d_gene: TRBD2; abundance: .; CDR3nt: TGCGCCAGCAGCTCCCCAGGGACTAGCGGGGGGAGCACAGATACGCAGTATTTT; CDR3aa: CASSSPGTSGGSTDTQYF
v_gene: TRBV2; j_gene: TRBJ1-1; d_gene: .; abundance: few; CDR3nt: TGTGCCAGCAGACAGATCATGAACACTGAAGCTTTCTTT; CDR3aa: CASRQIMNTEAFF
v_gene: TRBV23-1; j_gene: TRBJ2-2; d_gene: TRBD2; abundance: many; CDR3nt: TGCGCCAGCAGTCAATCGACTAGCGGGGGAACCGGGGAGCTGTTTTTT; CDR3aa: CASSQSTSGGTGELFF
v_gene: TRBV7-9; j_gene: TRBJ1-2; d_gene: TRBD1; abundance: .; CDR3nt: TGTGCCAGCAGCTTAGCCACCCGGGACAGTCACTTC; CDR3aa: CASSLATRDSHF
v_gene: TRBV7-8; j_gene: TRBJ2-7; d_gene: .; abundance: .; CDR3nt: TGTGCCAGCAGCTTAGTTTTCGGCCCCCTCTACGAGCAGTACTTC; CDR3aa: CASSLVFGPLYEQYF
v_gene: TRBV19; j_gene: TRBJ2-3; d_gene: .; abundance: few; CDR3nt: TGTGCCAGTAGCCCCAGAGGGGGATTCACAGATACGCAGTATTTT; CDR3aa: CASSPRGGFTDTQYF
v_gene: TRBV29-1; j_gene: TRBJ2-3; d_gene: .; abundance: .; CDR3nt: TGCAGCCACCTCCCACTCGCGGGGCGCACAGATACGCAGTATTTT; CDR3aa: CSHLPLAGRTDTQYF
v_gene: TRBV28; j_gene: TRBJ1-1; d_gene: .; abundance: .; CDR3nt: TGTGCCAGCAGCCCAATCCGGACCGGGGAAGCTTTCTTT; CDR3aa: CASSPIRTGEAFF
v_gene: TRBV29-1; j_gene: TRBJ2-7; d_gene: .; abundance: .; CDR3nt: TGCAGCGTAGCTAAAAACAGACAGTCCTACGAGCAGTACTTC; CDR3aa: CSVAKNRQSYEQYF
v_gene: TRBV29-1; j_gene: TRBJ1-4; d_gene: .; abundance: few; CDR3nt: TGCAGCGCCCGGACAGCAACTAATGAAAAACTGTTTTTT; CDR3aa: CSARTATNEKLFF
v_gene: TRBV9; j_gene: TRBJ2-2; d_gene: .; abundance: few; CDR3nt: TGTGCCAGCAGCGTAGTTGCCGGGGAGCTGTTTTTT; CDR3aa: CASSVVAGELFF
v_gene: TRBV11-1; j_gene: TRBJ2-3; d_gene: TRBD2; abundance: once; CDR3nt: TGTGCCAGCAGCCCGGGACTAGCGGTCACAGATACGCAGTATTTT; CDR3aa: CASSPGLAVTDTQYF
v_gene: TRBV5-1; j_gene: TRBJ2-2; d_gene: TRBD1; abundance: many; CDR3nt: TGCGCCAGCAGCTTGATGACAGGGATCACCGGGGAGCTGTTTTTT; CDR3aa: CASSLMTGITGELFF
v_gene: TRBV15; j_gene: TRBJ2-1; d_gene: .; abundance: .; CDR3nt: TGTGCCACCAGCAGAAATCAAATGACGACTTACAATGAGCAGTTCTTC; CDR3aa: CATSRNQMTTYNEQFF
v_gene: TRBV29-1; j_gene: TRBJ2-1; d_gene: .; abundance: .; CDR3nt: TGCAGCGTGGACTTACGAGGGGATAGGGAGCAGTTCTTC; CDR3aa: CSVDLRGDREQFF
v_gene: TRBV11-2; j_gene: TRBJ1-6; d_gene: .; abundance: many; CDR3nt: TGTGCCAGCAGCTTAGGCCGGGGCGGCAATTCACCCCTCCACTTT; CDR3aa: CASSLGRGGNSPLHF
v_gene: TRBV7-9; j_gene: TRBJ1-5; d_gene: .; abundance: .; CDR3nt: TGTGCCAGCAGCTTAGATCTCTCCGGGGCGACCCAGCATTTT; CDR3aa: CASSLDLSGATQHF
v_gene: TRBV7-2; j_gene: TRBJ2-7; d_gene: .; abundance: .; CDR3nt: TGTGCCAGCAGCCCTATGGGGGGCAGGTACTCCTACGAGCAGTACTTC; CDR3aa: CASSPMGGRYSYEQYF
v_gene: TRBV5-6; j_gene: TRBJ2-5; d_gene: .; abundance: .; CDR3nt: TGTGCCAGCAGCTTGGAGGGAGTCCAAGAGACCCAGTACTTC; CDR3aa: CASSLEGVQETQYF
v_gene: TRBV11-3; j_gene: TRBJ2-3; d_gene: .; abundance: .; CDR3nt: TGTGCCAGCAGCCTAGGCACAGATACGCAGTATTTT; CDR3aa: CASSLGTDTQYF
v_gene: TRBV29-1; j_gene: TRBJ1-2; d_gene: .; abundance: once; CDR3nt: TGCAGCGTTGAAAGGGGGACATCTAACTATGGCTACACCTTC; CDR3aa: CSVERGTSNYGYTF
v_gene: TRBV30; j_gene: TRBJ2-5; d_gene: .; abundance: few; CDR3nt: TGTGCCTGGAGTGTCCTCGGGGCAGAGGAGACCCAGTACTTC; CDR3aa: CAWSVLGAEETQYF
v_gene: TRBV18; j_gene: TRBJ2-4; d_gene: TRBD2; abundance: .; CDR3nt: TGTGCCAGCTCACACCCCCTAGCGGGGGGGCTCCGGAACATTCAGTACTTC; CDR3aa: CASSHPLAGGLRNIQYF
v_gene: TRBV25-1; j_gene: TRBJ1-6; d_gene: .; abundance: .; CDR3nt: TGTGCCAGCAGTGAAGGGACGGCTTGGGGTTCACCCCTCCACTTT; CDR3aa: CASSEGTAWGSPLHF
v_gene: TRBV28; j_gene: TRBJ2-5; d_gene: TRBD2; abundance: .; CDR3nt: TGTGCCAGTAACTTTCGTGGAGCCGCCGGGGGGGAGACCCAGTACTTC; CDR3aa: CASNFRGAAGGETQYF
v_gene: TRBV11-2; j_gene: TRBJ1-2; d_gene: TRBD1; abundance: .; CDR3nt: TGTGCCAGCAGCCAACAGGGGAAATATGGCTACACCTTC; CDR3aa: CASSQQGKYGYTF